The rows below give T cell receptor beta chains drawn from one sample of a study of OX40 agonist ivuxolimab in advanced cancers. Data came from immunoSEQ multiplex PCR; TCRdb stores just in-frame clones and leaves some out. The table includes 7,500 to 9,500 clones, roughly 87% detected once. This specimen consisted of CD4+ or CD8+ T cells sorted from blood, obtained in a trial of the OX40 agonist ivuxolimab. All receptors derive from an adult with an advanced solid tumor such as melanoma, head and neck, liver or kidney cancer. CDR3s include the opening cysteine and the closing phenylalanine or tryptophan. The D gene is left open where the match is weak. Rows may omit the clone size; those that give it use once, few, many or a size class.

clone_size: .
v_call: TRBV9
j_call: TRBJ2-6
d_call: TRBD2
cdr3_nt: TGTGCCAGCAGCGGTTACTGGACTAGCGGGAGGGCCAAGTTTTCCGGGGCCAACGTCCTGACTTTC
cdr3_aa: CASSGYWTSGRAKFSGANVLTF

clone_size: .
v_call: TRBV9
j_call: TRBJ2-3
d_call: TRBD2
cdr3_nt: TGTGCCAGCAGCCTCGGACTAGCGGGAGCGGCGCCAACAGATACGCAGTATTTT
cdr3_aa: CASSLGLAGAAPTDTQYF

clone_size: .
v_call: TRBV10-1
j_call: TRBJ2-3
d_call: .
cdr3_nt: TGCGCCAGCAGTGAGTCTGCGGGATACACAGATACGCAGTATTTT
cdr3_aa: CASSESAGYTDTQYF

clone_size: .
v_call: TRBV27
j_call: TRBJ1-6
d_call: .
cdr3_nt: TGTGCCAGCCGGACAGCAAATTCACCCCTCCACTTT
cdr3_aa: CASRTANSPLHF

clone_size: .
v_call: TRBV6-5
j_call: TRBJ2-1
d_call: TRBD1
cdr3_nt: TGTGCCAGCAGTTTCGGACAGGGGGCGATAAATGAGCAGTTCTTC
cdr3_aa: CASSFGQGAINEQFF

clone_size: once
v_call: TRBV29-1
j_call: TRBJ1-2
d_call: .
cdr3_nt: TGCAGCGTGGTGCCCCGTGGGCCTTGGAGCTATGGCTACACCTTC
cdr3_aa: CSVVPRGPWSYGYTF

clone_size: once
v_call: TRBV30
j_call: TRBJ1-2
d_call: TRBD1
cdr3_nt: TGTGCCTGGAGTGGAGGACAGGGTTTGGGCTACACCTTC
cdr3_aa: CAWSGGQGLGYTF

clone_size: .
v_call: TRBV30
j_call: TRBJ2-3
d_call: .
cdr3_nt: TGTGCCTGGAGGGGACCTGGGAGCGAAAGTTGGGATACGCAGTATTTT
cdr3_aa: CAWRGPGSESWDTQYF

clone_size: .
v_call: TRBV7-9
j_call: TRBJ2-6
d_call: .
cdr3_nt: TGTGCCAGCAGTTATATTGGAGCCAACGTCCTGACTTTC
cdr3_aa: CASSYIGANVLTF

clone_size: .
v_call: TRBV19
j_call: TRBJ2-7
d_call: .
cdr3_nt: TGTGCCAGTAGTACCCAAGGTTCGGGCGGCGAGCAGTACTTC
cdr3_aa: CASSTQGSGGEQYF

clone_size: .
v_call: TRBV7-9
j_call: TRBJ2-1
d_call: .
cdr3_nt: TGTGCCAGCAGCTTCGGGGGCTACAATGAGCAGTTCTTC
cdr3_aa: CASSFGGYNEQFF

clone_size: .
v_call: TRBV4-1
j_call: TRBJ2-7
d_call: .
cdr3_nt: TGCGCCAGCAGCCAAGAAATCAGTAGGGGTCCCTCCTACGAGCAGTACTTC
cdr3_aa: CASSQEISRGPSYEQYF

clone_size: .
v_call: TRBV9
j_call: TRBJ2-7
d_call: .
cdr3_nt: TGTGCCAGCAGCGCAGGACGAGCCTCCTACGAGCAGTACTTC
cdr3_aa: CASSAGRASYEQYF

clone_size: .
v_call: TRBV19
j_call: TRBJ2-1
d_call: .
cdr3_nt: TGTGCCAGTAGTACGGGACCCTCTGTTGAGCAGTTCTTC
cdr3_aa: CASSTGPSVEQFF

clone_size: .
v_call: TRBV27
j_call: TRBJ2-7
d_call: TRBD2
cdr3_nt: TGTGCCAGCAACCCGGCGGGGGTTAACTCCTACGAGCAGTACTTC
cdr3_aa: CASNPAGVNSYEQYF

clone_size: .
v_call: TRBV14
j_call: TRBJ2-5
d_call: .
cdr3_nt: TGTGCCAGCAGCCGTATAGCAAATAAGAAAGAGACCCAGTACTTC
cdr3_aa: CASSRIANKKETQYF

clone_size: .
v_call: TRBV4-1
j_call: TRBJ2-7
d_call: .
cdr3_nt: TGCGCCAGCAGCCAAACAGGGTCCTACGAGCAGTACTTC
cdr3_aa: CASSQTGSYEQYF

clone_size: .
v_call: TRBV7-6
j_call: TRBJ2-7
d_call: TRBD2
cdr3_nt: TGTGCCAGCAGCTCACGAACTAGCGGGAGAAACGAGCAGTACTTC
cdr3_aa: CASSSRTSGRNEQYF

clone_size: .
v_call: TRBV27
j_call: TRBJ1-2
d_call: .
cdr3_nt: TGTGCCAGCAGTCCCTCGACGGACTATGGCTACACCTTC
cdr3_aa: CASSPSTDYGYTF

clone_size: .
v_call: TRBV19
j_call: TRBJ2-1
d_call: .
cdr3_nt: TGTGCCAGTAGTACGGACATTGTCGACAATGAGCAGTTCTTC
cdr3_aa: CASSTDIVDNEQFF

clone_size: .
v_call: TRBV28
j_call: TRBJ2-1
d_call: TRBD1
cdr3_nt: TGTGCCAGCAGTTTACAGGGGGCGCGCAATGAGCAGTTCTTC
cdr3_aa: CASSLQGARNEQFF

clone_size: .
v_call: TRBV27
j_call: TRBJ2-7
d_call: TRBD2
cdr3_nt: TGTGCCAGCAGTTATGGTCAAAGCGGGAGACAGCAGTACTTC
cdr3_aa: CASSYGQSGRQQYF

clone_size: few
v_call: TRBV21-1
j_call: TRBJ2-1
d_call: .
cdr3_nt: TGTGCCAGCAGCAAACGGGAGGGTTGTAGCGCAGCGGAGCAGTTCTTC
cdr3_aa: CASSKREGCSAAEQFF

clone_size: .
v_call: TRBV5-6
j_call: TRBJ2-5
d_call: .
cdr3_nt: TGTGCCAGCAGCTTGGATGCCGAGACCCAGTACTTC
cdr3_aa: CASSLDAETQYF

clone_size: .
v_call: TRBV4-1
j_call: TRBJ2-3
d_call: .
cdr3_nt: TGCGCCAGCAGCCAAGTCGCCGGAACGGCAGATACGCAGTATTTT
cdr3_aa: CASSQVAGTADTQYF

clone_size: .
v_call: TRBV2
j_call: TRBJ2-7
d_call: TRBD1
cdr3_nt: TGTGCCAGCAGCCCCGGGACAGGGGACGAGCAGTACTTC
cdr3_aa: CASSPGTGDEQYF

clone_size: .
v_call: TRBV28
j_call: TRBJ1-5
d_call: .
cdr3_nt: TGTGCCAGCAGTTTGGCCAACTGGGGCAATCAGCCCCAGCATTTT
cdr3_aa: CASSLANWGNQPQHF

clone_size: .
v_call: TRBV29-1
j_call: TRBJ2-7
d_call: .
cdr3_nt: TGCAGCGTTGTAACAGCTATATCCTACGAGCAGTACTTC
cdr3_aa: CSVVTAISYEQYF

clone_size: .
v_call: TRBV6-5
j_call: TRBJ2-5
d_call: TRBD1
cdr3_nt: TGTGCCAGCAGCAAAACGACAGGGCTAGGAGAGACCCAGTACTTC
cdr3_aa: CASSKTTGLGETQYF

clone_size: .
v_call: TRBV27
j_call: TRBJ1-6
d_call: .
cdr3_nt: TGTGCCAGCAGTTCGAGGGTAGCTAATTCACCCCTCCACTTT
cdr3_aa: CASSSRVANSPLHF

clone_size: .
v_call: TRBV29-1
j_call: TRBJ2-1
d_call: .
cdr3_nt: TGCAGCGTTGAAGAGGGGAGGAATAGGTATGAGCAGTTCTTC
cdr3_aa: CSVEEGRNRYEQFF

clone_size: .
v_call: TRBV28
j_call: TRBJ2-3
d_call: TRBD2
cdr3_nt: TGTGCCAGCAGGCCTAGCGGGAGTTATTCAGATACGCAGTATTTT
cdr3_aa: CASRPSGSYSDTQYF

clone_size: .
v_call: TRBV28
j_call: TRBJ1-2
d_call: .
cdr3_nt: TGTGCCAGCAGTTACACCGGGACACCTTATGGCTACACCTTC
cdr3_aa: CASSYTGTPYGYTF

clone_size: once
v_call: TRBV11-2
j_call: TRBJ2-1
d_call: .
cdr3_nt: TGTGCCAGCAGCTTGGACTTGACCCCATACAATGAGCAGTTCTTC
cdr3_aa: CASSLDLTPYNEQFF

clone_size: .
v_call: TRBV7-2
j_call: TRBJ1-1
d_call: .
cdr3_nt: TGTGCCAGCAGCTTTATAGGGTATGAAGCTTTCTTT
cdr3_aa: CASSFIGYEAFF

clone_size: .
v_call: TRBV28
j_call: TRBJ2-5
d_call: TRBD1
cdr3_nt: TGTGCCAGCAGGCAACAGGGGATAGAGACCCAGTACTTC
cdr3_aa: CASRQQGIETQYF

clone_size: few
v_call: TRBV30
j_call: TRBJ1-5
d_call: .
cdr3_nt: TGTGCCTGGAGTCAGGGGAATCTTCCCCAGCATTTT
cdr3_aa: CAWSQGNLPQHF

clone_size: .
v_call: TRBV28
j_call: TRBJ1-5
d_call: TRBD1
cdr3_nt: TGTGCCAGCAGTTATGGACAGGGAAGCAATCAGCCCCAGCATTTT
cdr3_aa: CASSYGQGSNQPQHF

clone_size: .
v_call: TRBV4-1
j_call: TRBJ1-1
d_call: TRBD1
cdr3_nt: TGCGCCAGCACCGTAATCGGACAGGGGCTTACTGAAGCTTTCTTT
cdr3_aa: CASTVIGQGLTEAFF

clone_size: .
v_call: TRBV6-1
j_call: TRBJ1-1
d_call: .
cdr3_nt: TGTGCCAGCAGTGAACTGTTGGGGCTGAACACTGAAGCTTTCTTT
cdr3_aa: CASSELLGLNTEAFF

clone_size: .
v_call: TRBV6-9
j_call: TRBJ2-7
d_call: TRBD2
cdr3_nt: TGTGCCAGCAGTTACGGACTAGCGGGCCTCTACGAGCAGTACTTC
cdr3_aa: CASSYGLAGLYEQYF

clone_size: .
v_call: TRBV5-1
j_call: TRBJ2-7
d_call: TRBD2
cdr3_nt: TGCGCCAGCAGCTCCGGCCGGGGGGGTGCCGGGACGGGGGCCCGCGAGCAGTACTTC
cdr3_aa: CASSSGRGGAGTGAREQYF

clone_size: .
v_call: TRBV6-5
j_call: TRBJ2-5
d_call: .
cdr3_nt: TGTGCCAGCAGTTATGTGACAGAGAACCAAGAGACCCAGTACTTC
cdr3_aa: CASSYVTENQETQYF

clone_size: .
v_call: TRBV6-1
j_call: TRBJ2-7
d_call: TRBD2
cdr3_nt: TGTGCCAGCAGTGAAGAGGCAGGAAAATATGCGGGAGTAGTTAAATTATACGAGCAGTACTTC
cdr3_aa: CASSEEAGKYAGVVKLYEQYF

clone_size: .
v_call: TRBV7-9
j_call: TRBJ2-7
d_call: .
cdr3_nt: TGTGCCAGCAGCTTAGTGGTTTCAAACGAGCAGTACTTC
cdr3_aa: CASSLVVSNEQYF

clone_size: .
v_call: TRBV27
j_call: TRBJ2-7
d_call: .
cdr3_nt: TGTGCCAGCAGTTTAAAACTCCCGTCGGACTTCTACGAGCAGTACTTC
cdr3_aa: CASSLKLPSDFYEQYF

clone_size: .
v_call: TRBV27
j_call: TRBJ2-5
d_call: .
cdr3_nt: TGTGCCAGCAGTTTAGGGGAGACCCAGTACTTC
cdr3_aa: CASSLGETQYF

clone_size: few
v_call: TRBV5-6
j_call: TRBJ2-7
d_call: TRBD1
cdr3_nt: TGTGCCAGCAGCATACAACAGGGGACATGGATCCGGTCTTACGAGCAGTACTTC
cdr3_aa: CASSIQQGTWIRSYEQYF